One sample yielded the 29 T cell receptor beta chains listed below, sequenced in a study of CD8 T cells in ankylosing spondylitis. Regarding the study as a whole: A TCR beta motif of eight highly homologous variants appeared characteristic of ankylosing spondylitis blood.

Which antigens these TCRs recognize remains unknown. TCRdb recomputed calls from the 5' RACE reads with MiXCR, one row per CDR3 protein. The sample yields 450,000 to 550,000 distinct CDR3 sequences, approximately 5% seen once. Sequencing was carried out using blood, either unsorted or a sorted T cell fraction (not recorded which). These receptors came from a male donor with ankylosing spondylitis.

This clonotype was counted ten times or more. The chain joins TRBV12-3 or TRBV12-4 to TRBJ1-5, with D tentatively TRBD1 (5 bases). This CDR3 has 14 amino acids. V was clipped by 7 bases and J by 3 bases, with 13 bases between them. The CDR3 DNA sequence: TGTGCCAGCACCACCAGGGCCCTCAATCAGCCCCAGCATTTT. Its translation is CASTTRALNQPQHF.

The table lists this clonotype with a few counts. The chain is built from TRBV18 and TRBJ1-2, with no clear D. The CDR3 has 15 amino acids. Germline V CDR1 and CDR2: KGHSH, LQKENI. Trimming pared 5 bases from V and 3 bases from J, leaving 16 bases between. CDR3 sequence (DNA): TGTGCCAGCTCAAGTGGACCAGGATTGGACTATGGCTACACCTTC. Translated, it gives CASSSGPGLDYGYTF.

This clonotype has ten or more counts. This chain links TRBV12-3 or TRBV12-4 with TRBJ1-4; D remains unclear. This CDR3 spans 15 amino acids. Trimming shortened V by 8 bases and J by 6 bases, and 19 bases separated the two germline ends. The CDR3 coding sequence is TGTGCCAGCTCTCGATTTGAGGCCTGGGATGAAAAACTGTTTTTT. It translates to CASSRFEAWDEKLFF.

This clonotype was seen repeatedly, ten times or more. The chain links TRBV5-1 to TRBJ1-1, with 10 bases fitting TRBD1. The length of the CDR3 is 14 residues. Germline CDR1 is SGHRS and CDR2 is YFSETQ. V trimming: 0 bases; J trimming: 7 bases; junction bases outside the gene matches: 3. The CDR3 nucleotides are TGCGCCAGCAGCTTGGGACAGGGGGCGGGTGAAGCTTTCTTT. Amino acids: CASSLGQGAGEAFF. The complete variable domain, with remaining parts taken from reference TRBV5-1 and TRBJ1-1, reads KAGVTQTPRYLIKTRGQQVTLSCSPISGHRSVSWYQQTPGQGLQFLFEYFSETQRNKGNFPGRFSGRQFSNSRSEMNVSTLELGDSALYLCASSLGQGAGEAFFGQGTRLTVV.

Many counts were recorded for this clonotype. V is TRBV28 and J is TRBJ1-1; D gene uncertain. The germline gives CDR1 MDHEN, CDR2 SYDVKM. Deletions cut 0 bases from V and 1 base from J, with 9 bases between. The CDR3 length is 15 residues. The CDR3 bases are TGTGCCAGCAGTTTATGGTCTAGCAAGAACACTGAAGCTTTCTTT. This gives the protein CASSLWSSKNTEAFF.

This clonotype was observed at least ten times. This chain joins TRBV7-2 and TRBJ2-1; the match to TRBD2 covers 7 bases. CDR1 SGHTA and CDR2 FQGNSA come from the germline V gene. Trimming at V came to 0 bases and at J to 1 base, leaving 15 bases not matched to a gene. This CDR3 has 20 amino acids. The CDR3 sequence is CASSLAPPGGGIGSYNEQFF. In nucleotides, the CDR3 is TGTGCCAGCAGCTTAGCGCCTCCCGGGGGAGGGATAGGGTCCTACAATGAGCAGTTCTTC.

This clonotype came up many times. V usage is TRBV5-1 and J usage is TRBJ2-7; tentative D call: TRBD2 (5 bases). The CDR3 is 14 residues long. V was trimmed by 0 bases and J by 3 bases, leaving 10 bases between them. The V gene's germline CDR1 is SGHRS and CDR2 YFSETQ. The CDR3 coding sequence is TGCGCCAGCAGCTTGGTCGGACTGAACTACGAGCAGTACTTC. The encoded protein is CASSLVGLNYEQYF.

Many counts were recorded for this clonotype. V usage is TRBV6-2 or TRBV6-3 and J usage is TRBJ2-5, with 7 bases identical to TRBD2. V gave up 0 bases and J gave up 2 bases; unmatched junction bases: 6. The CDR3 totals 16 residues. The germline V gene encodes CDR1 MNHEY and CDR2 SVGEGT. The CDR3 region is CASSYSLADTQETQYF. In DNA form, the CDR3 reads TGTGCCAGCAGTTACTCTCTAGCGGACACGCAAGAGACCCAGTACTTC.

This clonotype was observed many times. The chain combines TRBV29-1 with TRBJ2-7; 7 bases match TRBD1. There are 12 residues in the CDR3. Germline CDR1 SQVTM, CDR2 ANQGSEA. Trimming at V came to 4 bases and at J to 2 bases, leaving 2 bases not matched to a gene. The CDR3 sequence: CSVGDRAYEQYF. The CDR3 DNA sequence: TGCAGCGTTGGAGACAGGGCCTACGAGCAGTACTTC.

Many counts were recorded for this clonotype. The V gene is TRBV12-3 or TRBV12-4, the J gene TRBJ2-2, with TRBD2 identical over 13 bases. This CDR3 contains 16 residues. The V and J ends lost 7 bases and 3 bases, in that order; junction bases with no gene match: 5. The CDR3 region has the DNA TGTGCCAGCAAGGGACTAGCGGGGTATGACACCGGGGAGCTGTTTTTT. Its protein is CASKGLAGYDTGELFF.

The chain joins TRBV7-3 to TRBJ2-3, with 10 nucleotides matching TRBD2. The CDR3 length is 15 residues. The V gene's germline CDR1 is SGHTA and CDR2 FQGTGA. After removal of 2 bases from V and 6 bases from J, the junction contained 5 bases not matched to a gene. The CDR3 sequence is CASSLHVTSGDTQYF. The CDR3 DNA is TGTGCCAGCAGCTTACATGTGACTAGCGGGGATACGCAGTATTTT.

The chain combines TRBV5-1 with TRBJ2-6, with D unclear. The CDR3 runs 15 residues. Germline V gene lookup returns CDR1 SGHRS and CDR2 YFSETQ. V dropped 5 bases and J dropped 0 bases, with 9 bases sitting between them. DNA of the CDR3: TGCGCCAGCAGAGTGGCCGGCTCTGGGGCCAACGTCCTGACTTTC. It translates to CASRVAGSGANVLTF.

This clonotype was observed at least ten times. This rearrangement joins TRBV4-3 to TRBJ2-3; possible D gene TRBD1, 5 bases. CDR3 length: 17 amino acids. The V end lost 1 base, the J end lost 1 base, and 15 bases lay between the germline ends. Germline V gene lookup returns CDR1 LGHNA and CDR2 YSLEER. The CDR3 loop is CASSQGLVGVGTDTQYF. In DNA form, the CDR3 reads TGCGCCAGCAGCCAAGGGTTGGTAGGGGTTGGCACAGATACGCAGTATTTT.

Ten or more counts support this clonotype. The chain employs TRBV4-2 and TRBJ2-5; 7 nucleotides agree with TRBD2. Germline V CDR1 and CDR2: LGHNA, YNFKEQ. The trim removed 0 bases at V and 5 bases at J, leaving 0 bases unmatched. The CDR3 has 13 residues. In DNA, the CDR3 is TGTGCCAGCAGCCAAGAACTAGCGGAGACCCAGTACTTC. The encoded protein is CASSQELAETQYF.

The table lists this clonotype with a few counts. CDR3 loop: CASSRGTGGPNSGANVLTF. The CDR3 DNA sequence: TGCGCCAGCAGCCGAGGGACAGGGGGCCCCAACTCTGGGGCCAACGTCCTGACTTTC. The rearrangement uses TRBV4-3 and TRBJ2-6; 12 nucleotides match TRBD1. Germline V lookup: CDR1 LGHNA, CDR2 YSLEER. The CDR3 sequence is 19 residues long. V shed 4 bases, J shed 0 bases, and the junction held 7 bases outside the gene matches.

This clonotype was counted a few times. The chain joins TRBV20-1 to TRBJ2-2, with D unclear. Per germline, CDR1 DFQATT and CDR2 SNEGSKA (reference sequence). This CDR3 is built from 15 residues. Trimming left V 0 bases short and J 0 bases short, with 8 bases between. CDR3: CSARDATANTGELFF. DNA of the CDR3: TGCAGTGCTAGAGATGCCACAGCGAACACCGGGGAGCTGTTTTTT.

This clonotype was counted at least ten times. This sequence joins TRBV4-3 and TRBJ2-7; 9 bases agree with TRBD2. The V gene end was trimmed by 4 bases and the J gene end by 2 bases; junction bases not matched to a gene: 9. CDR1 is LGHNA and CDR2 is YSLEER in the germline V gene. The CDR3 runs to 16 residues. This CDR3 reads CASSRQLAGGPYEQYF. Written as DNA, the CDR3 is TGCGCCAGCAGCCGCCAACTAGCGGGCGGACCCTACGAGCAGTACTTC.

This clonotype was picked up many times. The chain joins TRBV7-6 to TRBJ2-1; D is perhaps TRBD2 (6 bases). The CDR3 is 13 amino acids. The germline V gene has CDR1 SGHVS and CDR2 FNYEAQ. Trimming removed 5 bases from V and 10 bases from J, with 15 bases in between. The CDR3 nucleotides read TGTGCCAGCAGCCCACGAACCGGAGGGGAGCAGTTCTTC. This translates into CASSPRTGGEQFF.

This clonotype was counted ten times or more. This chain joins TRBV29-1 and TRBJ2-7; possibly TRBD2 for D (5 bases). The CDR3 totals 10 residues. Trimming took off 7 bases at V and 3 bases at J, with 7 bases between the two ends. Germline V gene data show CDR1 as SQVTM and CDR2 as ANQGSEA. This CDR3 is CSAGNYEQYF. For the CDR3, the DNA is TGCAGCGCGGGAAACTACGAGCAGTACTTC.

This clonotype was counted at least ten times. The rearrangement joins TRBV20-1 to TRBJ1-2, with D hard to call. Per germline, CDR1 DFQATT and CDR2 SNEGSKA (reference sequence). Trimming removed 0 bases from V and 3 bases from J, with 17 bases in between. The CDR3 runs 16 residues. The DNA of the CDR3 is TGCAGTGCTAGAGATAGCCGTGCGGCAGCGCACTATGGCTACACCTTC. This sequence encodes CSARDSRAAAHYGYTF.

This clonotype was observed at least ten times. CDR3: CASSHQWGEQFF. Written as DNA, the CDR3 is TGTGCCAGCAGCCACCAGTGGGGTGAGCAGTTCTTC. This chain uses TRBV7-9 with TRBJ2-1; no clear D. The CDR3 loop spans 12 amino acids. V was cut by 5 bases and J by 9 bases, with 11 bases left in between. The germline V gene has CDR1 SEHNR and CDR2 FQNEAQ (reference sequence).

This clonotype has ten or more counts. DNA of the CDR3: TGCAGTGGGGGCGACCTCTGGGTCGCGAGCTCCTACAATGAGCAGTTCTTC. It encodes CSGGDLWVASSYNEQFF. The chain couples TRBV20-1 to TRBJ2-1, with D tentatively TRBD1 (5 bases). The V and J ends lost 7 bases and 0 bases respectively, with 22 bases between them. The germline CDR1 and CDR2 sequences are DFQATT and SNEGSKA (reference sequence). CDR3 length: 17 residues.

The sample holds a few counts of this clonotype. The rearrangement joins TRBV7-9 to TRBJ1-2; D uncertain. Germline loops: CDR1 SEHNR, CDR2 FQNEAQ (reference sequence). The CDR3 spans 15 residues. The ends were cut back, 5 bases at V and 4 bases at J, with 17 bases in the middle. CDR3 in amino acids: CASSPLTVSGYGYTF. CDR3 coding DNA: TGTGCCAGCAGCCCCCTTACGGTCTCGGGCTATGGCTACACCTTC.

This clonotype came up many times. This sequence joins TRBV7-2 and TRBJ1-2; 7 bases line up with TRBD1. V lost 1 base and J lost 7; bases outside the gene matches: 6. Germline V gives CDR1 SGHTA, CDR2 FQGNSA. The CDR3 length is 14 residues. The CDR3: CASSLVTGVAGYTF. In DNA form, the CDR3 reads TGTGCCAGCAGCTTAGTCACAGGGGTAGCTGGCTACACCTTC. Variable domain in full (rest from reference TRBV7-2 and TRBJ1-2): GAGVSQSPSNKVTEKGKDVELRCDPISGHTALYWYRQSLGQGLEFLIYFQGNSAPDKSGLPSDRFSAERTGGSVSTLTIQRTQQEDSAVYLCASSLVTGVAGYTFGSGTRLTVV.

This clonotype was picked up many times. The chain joins TRBV6-1 to TRBJ2-6; 7 nucleotides align to TRBD1. The germline gives CDR1 MNHNS, CDR2 SASEGT. The CDR3 runs 19 residues. Unmatched junction bases numbered 15, after V lost 2 bases and J lost 5 bases. The CDR3 region is CASSELFDRVGVWANVLTF. The CDR3 coding sequence is TGTGCCAGCAGTGAATTGTTCGACAGGGTAGGGGTCTGGGCCAACGTCCTGACTTTC.

This clonotype was counted at least ten times. The V call is TRBV4-3, the J call TRBJ1-1; the D gene is possibly TRBD1 (5 bases). The CDR3 is 15 amino acids. The germline V gene encodes CDR1 LGHNA and CDR2 YSLEER. Trimming cost V 4 bases and J 1 base, with 13 bases left between them. The CDR3 region has the DNA TGCGCCAGCAGCCCGAACCCGACAGAGAACACTGAAGCTTTCTTT. As protein: CASSPNPTENTEAFF.

This clonotype was recorded at least ten times. V usage is TRBV5-1 and J usage is TRBJ1-6; D uncertain. CDR1 is SGHRS, CDR2 YFSETQ, per germline. V lost 0 bases and J lost 10, with 11 bases in between. This CDR3 spans 14 amino acids. The CDR3: CASSLVDGVSPLHF. The CDR3 nucleotides read TGCGCCAGCAGCTTGGTAGACGGGGTCTCACCCCTCCACTTT.

This clonotype showed up many times. V usage is TRBV27 and J usage is TRBJ2-1, with TRBD1 matching 11 bases. CDR1 and CDR2 (germline): MNHEY, SMNVEV (reference sequence). The V gene end was trimmed by 7 bases and the J gene end by 6 bases; junction bases not matched to a gene: 5. The CDR3 has 14 residues. This chain's CDR3 is CASNPGTGGNEQFF. CDR3 DNA: TGTGCCAGCAACCCGGGGACAGGGGGCAATGAGCAGTTCTTC.

V is TRBV2 and J is TRBJ2-2; D is undetermined. The V end lost 0 bases, the J end lost 4 bases, and 9 bases lay between the germline ends. The CDR3 spans 15 residues. The germline gives CDR1 SNHLY, CDR2 FYNNEI. CDR3 loop: CASSEARTVTGELFF. The CDR3 region has the DNA TGTGCCAGCAGTGAAGCGCGGACGGTCACCGGGGAGCTGTTTTTT.